The TCR beta chain under discussion was sequenced for a study of T cell repertoires in cytomegalovirus infection (dated by TCRdb to the late 2010s). Concerning the study at large: Donor HLA type was relevant to the analysis, as public TCR beta signatures indicated carriage of CMV infection together with the matching HLA type. Summary of the overall study and its limitations: Carriers of CMV infection plus the relevant HLA type were discriminated by the cumulative frequency of public TCR beta family members in the study cohort and in an independent roughly 370-donor cohort. In the ex vivo response, HLA-C-restricted CMV-specific TCR beta clonotypes were dominant, and in two of eight donors the single most frequent clonotype came from this HLA-C-restricted group.

Clipping removes 4 bases from V and 6 bases from J, with 6 as the unmatched junction base count. CDR1 and CDR2 are drawn from the germline V gene: MRHNA, SNTAGT. The CDR3 has 14 amino acids, counting the end cysteine and phenylalanine. The CDR3 DNA has 42 bases and is translated from base 1. TCRdb shows the sequencer as Illumina HiSeq 1500. The raw public data were reprocessed by TCRdb itself: fastp quality trimming at Q25, MiXCR clonotype calling, in-frame beta chains only. Under each unique CDR3 protein, matching rows form one entry showing the most common genes and DNA. The sample contains about 300,000 distinct CDR3 sequences, roughly 23% of them found a single time. Clones ranked in the top ten supply approximately 15% of the sample. Of note for this clonotype: Its antigen target is currently unknown. There are no base qualities to consult, and no much larger clone falls within one base.

This TCR came from a human donor in good health (CMV status not recorded). Some clones in this sample may be carry-over from other donors' samples. The sample consisted of PBMCs. The V gene is TRBV6-4 and the J gene is TRBJ1-1, with 9 junctional bases fitting TRBD1. The DNA sequence is as follows: TGTGCCAGCAGTGCGGACAGGGGTTCCTCTGAAGCTTTCTTT. Its protein product is CASSADRGSSEAFF.